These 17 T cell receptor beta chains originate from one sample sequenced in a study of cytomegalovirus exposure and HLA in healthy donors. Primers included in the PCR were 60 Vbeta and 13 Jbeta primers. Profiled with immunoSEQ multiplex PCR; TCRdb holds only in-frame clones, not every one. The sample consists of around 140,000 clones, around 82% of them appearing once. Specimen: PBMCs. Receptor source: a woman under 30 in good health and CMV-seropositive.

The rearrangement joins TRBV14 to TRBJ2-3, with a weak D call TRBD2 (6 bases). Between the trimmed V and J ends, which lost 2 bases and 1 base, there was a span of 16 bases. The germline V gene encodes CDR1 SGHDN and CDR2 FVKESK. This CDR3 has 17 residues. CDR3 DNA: TGTGCCAGCAGCCAACCCCCGGACGTAGCGGGCACAGATACGCAGTATTTT. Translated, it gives CASSQPPDVAGTDTQYF.

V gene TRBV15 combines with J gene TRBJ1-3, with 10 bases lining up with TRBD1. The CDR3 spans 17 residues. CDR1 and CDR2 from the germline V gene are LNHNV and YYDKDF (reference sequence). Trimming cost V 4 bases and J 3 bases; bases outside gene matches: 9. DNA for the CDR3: TGTGCCACCAGCACTGGATTCCGGGACAGGGGTGGAAACACCATATATTTT. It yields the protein CATSTGFRDRGGNTIYF.

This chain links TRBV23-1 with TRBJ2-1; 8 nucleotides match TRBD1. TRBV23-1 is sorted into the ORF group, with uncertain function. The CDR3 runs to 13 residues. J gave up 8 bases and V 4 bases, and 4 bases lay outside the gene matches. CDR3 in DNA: TGCGCCAGCAGTCCGACAGGGGAGTATGAGCAGTTCTTC. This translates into CASSPTGEYEQFF.

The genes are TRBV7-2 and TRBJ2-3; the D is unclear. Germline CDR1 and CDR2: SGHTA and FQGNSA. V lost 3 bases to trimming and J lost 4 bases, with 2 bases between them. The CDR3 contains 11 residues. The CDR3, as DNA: TGTGCCAGCAGCTTCTCAGATACGCAGTATTTT. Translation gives CASSFSDTQYF.

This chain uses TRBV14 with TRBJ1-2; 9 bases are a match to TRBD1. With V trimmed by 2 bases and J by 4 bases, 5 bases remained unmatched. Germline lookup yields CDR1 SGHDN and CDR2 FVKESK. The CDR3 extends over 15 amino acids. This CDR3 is CASSQRRDRVYGYTF. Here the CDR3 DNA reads TGTGCCAGCAGCCAACGCCGGGACAGGGTCTATGGCTACACCTTC.

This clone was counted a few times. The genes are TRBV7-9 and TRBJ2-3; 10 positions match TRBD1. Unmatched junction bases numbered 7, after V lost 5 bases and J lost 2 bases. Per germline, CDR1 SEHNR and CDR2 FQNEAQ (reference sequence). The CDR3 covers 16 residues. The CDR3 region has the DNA TGTGCCAGCAGCCCCCGGGACAGGGGATACACAGATACGCAGTATTTT. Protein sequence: CASSPRDRGYTDTQYF.

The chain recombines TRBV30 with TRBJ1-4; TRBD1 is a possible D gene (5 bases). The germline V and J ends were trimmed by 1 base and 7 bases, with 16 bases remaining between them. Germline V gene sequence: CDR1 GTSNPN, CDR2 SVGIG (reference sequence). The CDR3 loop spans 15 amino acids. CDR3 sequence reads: CAWSATGGVGEKLFF. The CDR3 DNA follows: TGTGCCTGGAGTGCCACGGGGGGAGTAGGTGAAAAACTGTTTTTT.

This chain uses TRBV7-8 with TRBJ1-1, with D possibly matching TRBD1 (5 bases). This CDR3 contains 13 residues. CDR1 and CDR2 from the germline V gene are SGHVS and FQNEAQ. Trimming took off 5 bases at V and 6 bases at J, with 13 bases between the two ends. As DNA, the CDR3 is TGTGCCAGCAGCCTTGGGGGGGAGGCTGAAGCTTTCTTT. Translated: CASSLGGEAEAFF.

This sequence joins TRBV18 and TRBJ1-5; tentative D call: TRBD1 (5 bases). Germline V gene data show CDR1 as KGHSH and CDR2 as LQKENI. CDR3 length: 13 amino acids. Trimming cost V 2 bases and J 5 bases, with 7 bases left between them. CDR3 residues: CASSPGRDQPQHF. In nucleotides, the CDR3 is TGTGCCAGCTCACCAGGCAGGGATCAGCCCCAGCATTTT.

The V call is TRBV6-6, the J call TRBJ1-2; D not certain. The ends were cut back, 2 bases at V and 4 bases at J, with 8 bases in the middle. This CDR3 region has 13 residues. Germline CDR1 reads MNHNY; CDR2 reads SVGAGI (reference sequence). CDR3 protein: CASSYDAGYGYTF. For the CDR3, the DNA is TGTGCCAGCAGTTACGACGCGGGCTATGGCTACACCTTC.

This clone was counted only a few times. Here the CDR3 DNA reads TGTGCCAGCAGCAGCCAACTGACAGGGGTGGGCAATGAGCAGTTCTTC. Protein: CASSSQLTGVGNEQFF. The rearrangement uses TRBV5-6 and TRBJ2-1; 8 bases match TRBD1. Germline CDR1 reads SGHDT; CDR2 reads YYEEEE. The length of the CDR3 is 16 residues. The V gene end was trimmed by 4 bases and the J gene end by 6 bases; junction bases not matched to a gene: 12. Together with reference TRBV5-6 and TRBJ2-1, the CDR3 gives the full variable domain: DAGVTQSPTHLIKTRGQQVTLRCSPKSGHDTVSWYQQALGQGPQFIFQYYEEEERQRGNFPDRFSGHQFPNYSSELNVNALLLGDSALYLCASSSQLTGVGNEQFFGPGTRLTVL.

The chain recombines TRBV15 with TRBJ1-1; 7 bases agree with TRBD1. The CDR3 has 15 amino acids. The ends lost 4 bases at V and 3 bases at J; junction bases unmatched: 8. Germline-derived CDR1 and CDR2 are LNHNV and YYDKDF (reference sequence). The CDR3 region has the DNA TGTGCCACCAGCACCCGGGACAGCATATACACTGAAGCTTTCTTT. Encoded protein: CATSTRDSIYTEAFF.

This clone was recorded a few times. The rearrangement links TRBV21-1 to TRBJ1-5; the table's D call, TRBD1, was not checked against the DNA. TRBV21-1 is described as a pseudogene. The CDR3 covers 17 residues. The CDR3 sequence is CASSLTDREEDNQPQHF. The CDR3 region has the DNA TGTGCCAGCAGCCTAACAGACAGGGAGGAAGACAATCAGCCCCAGCATTTT.

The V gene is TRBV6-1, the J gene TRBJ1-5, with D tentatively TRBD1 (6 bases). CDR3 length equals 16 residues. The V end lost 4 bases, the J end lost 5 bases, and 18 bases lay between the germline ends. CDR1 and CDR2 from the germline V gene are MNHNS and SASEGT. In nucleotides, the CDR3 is TGTGCCAGCAGTGGAACAGGGCGAAGAAGTCATCAGCCCCAGCATTTT. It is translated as CASSGTGRRSHQPQHF.

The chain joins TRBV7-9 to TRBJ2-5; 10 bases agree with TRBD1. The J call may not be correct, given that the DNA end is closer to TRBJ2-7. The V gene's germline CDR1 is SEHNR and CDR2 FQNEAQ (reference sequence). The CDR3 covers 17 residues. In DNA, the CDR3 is TGTGCCAGCAGCCCAAGAAGAGACAGGGGGCCTTGGTACGAGCAGTACTTC. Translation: CASSPRRDRGPWYEQYF.

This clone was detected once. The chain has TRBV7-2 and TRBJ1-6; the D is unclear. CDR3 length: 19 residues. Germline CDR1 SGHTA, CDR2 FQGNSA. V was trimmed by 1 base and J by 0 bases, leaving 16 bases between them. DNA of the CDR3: TGTGCCAGCAGCTTAGTTCACGATGTGGGGAGCTCCTATAATTCACCCCTCCACTTT. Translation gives CASSLVHDVGSSYNSPLHF. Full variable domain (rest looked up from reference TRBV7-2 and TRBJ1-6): GAGVSQSPSNKVTEKGKDVELRCDPISGHTALYWYRQSLGQGLEFLIYFQGNSAPDKSGLPSDRFSAERTGGSVSTLTIQRTQQEDSAVYLCASSLVHDVGSSYNSPLHFGNGTRLTVT.

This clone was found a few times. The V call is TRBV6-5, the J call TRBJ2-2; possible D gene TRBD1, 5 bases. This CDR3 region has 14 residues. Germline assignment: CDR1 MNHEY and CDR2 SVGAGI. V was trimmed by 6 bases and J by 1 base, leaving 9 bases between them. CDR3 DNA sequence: TGTGCCAGCAGGATGCAGGGGAACACCGGGGAGCTGTTTTTT. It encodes CASRMQGNTGELFF.